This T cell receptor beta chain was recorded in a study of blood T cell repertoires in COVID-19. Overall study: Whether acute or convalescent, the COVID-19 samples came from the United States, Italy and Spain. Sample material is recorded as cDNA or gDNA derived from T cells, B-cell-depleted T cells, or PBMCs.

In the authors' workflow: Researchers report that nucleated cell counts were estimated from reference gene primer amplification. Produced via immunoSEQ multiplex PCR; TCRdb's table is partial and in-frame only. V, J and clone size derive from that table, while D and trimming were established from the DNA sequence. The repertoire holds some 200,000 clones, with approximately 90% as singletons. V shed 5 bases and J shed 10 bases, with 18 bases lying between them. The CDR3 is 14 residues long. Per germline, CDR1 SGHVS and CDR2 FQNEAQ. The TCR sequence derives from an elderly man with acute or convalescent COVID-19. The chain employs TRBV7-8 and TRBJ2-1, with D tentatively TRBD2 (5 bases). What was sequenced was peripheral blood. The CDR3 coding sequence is TGTGCCAGCAGCCCCTCGGACCCCTCGGGGGAGCAGTTCTTC. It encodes CASSPSDPSGEQFF.